This T cell receptor beta chain was retrieved from a study of beta chain features in type 1 diabetes. This clone was detected only a few times. Its antigen is unidentified. Study-wide findings and caveats: Shortening that was moderate but significant affected the TCRB CDR3s of Type 1 diabetes patients in all four CD4+ subsets.

The sequenced template was cDNA made from the entire isolated RNA. This table comes from immunoSEQ multiplex PCR, and its TCRdb copy is limited to in-frame clones, with some not included. The data show 150,000 to 200,000 clones, almost 8% seen once. This TCR came from a man in his late teens or twenties with type 1 diabetes. Sequencing input: central memory CD4+ T cells from blood.

CDR3 in amino acids: CACMMLQYGYTF. CDR3 sequence (DNA): TGTGCCTGCATGATGTTACAGTATGGCTACACCTTC. V gene TRBV30 combines with J gene TRBJ1-2; no clear D. The CDR3 consists of 12 residues. V lost 6 bases and J 5 bases, leaving 13 bases between the germline ends. The germline V gene encodes CDR1 GTSNPN and CDR2 SVGIG (reference sequence).